This T cell receptor (beta chain) emerged from a study of blood T cells in healthy people across ages. Overall study results and limits: Long-lived and aged donors differed, with more naive CD4+ cells and higher diversity in the long-lived.

Germline V gives CDR1 MGHRA, CDR2 YSYEKL. This CDR3 comprises 18 residues. The V end lost 2 bases, the J end lost 0 bases, and 18 bases lay between the germline ends. Alongside a J-beta primer mix, a sample-barcoded 5' primer served in a second PCR lasting roughly 7 to 11 cycles. The template-switch adaptor was a 5' adaptor with 12 random nucleotides. It tagged each cDNA molecule. TCRdb called the 5' RACE reads again in MiXCR, with one record for every CDR3 protein. The repertoire consists of 800,000 to 950,000 distinct CDR3 sequences, with around 36% occurring once and the leading ten covering approximately 13%. Aged about 6 to 100, donors were systemically healthy Caucasians from Russia. As to this clonotype: The antigen remains undetermined.

The sequence was collected from a man between 18 and 35 years old in good health. V usage is TRBV4-1 and J usage is TRBJ2-3; D unclear. The sample taken for sequencing was blood. CDR3: CASSQKETSPTSTDTQYF. CDR3 nucleotide sequence: TGCGCCAGCAGCCAAAAGGAGACATCTCCCACCAGCACAGATACGCAGTATTTT.